The text below deals with one T cell receptor beta chain. The data stem from a study of blood T cell repertoires in COVID-19. Overall study context: Whether acute or convalescent, the COVID-19 samples came from the United States, Italy and Spain. T cells, B-cell-depleted T cells, or PBMCs supplied cDNA or gDNA.

Source study methods: Reference gene primer amplification yielded estimated nucleated cell counts. TCRdb's table, derived via immunoSEQ multiplex PCR, lists solely in-frame clones and lacks some. V, J and clone size were drawn from that table, and D and trimming were deduced from the DNA. The data hold about 35,000 clones, with roughly 80% observed a single time. Unmatched junction bases numbered 7, after V lost 4 bases and J lost 2 bases. Germline lookup yields CDR1 SNHLY and CDR2 FYNNEI. CDR3 length equals 16 residues. The sample comprised peripheral blood. V gene TRBV2 combines with J gene TRBJ2-3; TRBD1 agrees at 9 bases. The TCR sequence derives from a man aged 55 to 70 in a cohort sampled during active COVID-19. This chain's CDR3 is CASSAPGQGLTDTQYF. The CDR3 DNA follows: TGTGCCAGCAGTGCGCCGGGACAGGGCCTCACAGATACGCAGTATTTT. Looking up the rest from reference TRBV2 and TRBJ2-3 gives the full variable domain: EPEVTQTPSHQVTQMGQEVILRCVPISNHLYFYWYRQILGQKVEFLVSFYNNEISEKSEIFDDQFSVERPDGSNFTLKIRSTKLEDSAMYFCASSAPGQGLTDTQYFGPGTRLTVL.